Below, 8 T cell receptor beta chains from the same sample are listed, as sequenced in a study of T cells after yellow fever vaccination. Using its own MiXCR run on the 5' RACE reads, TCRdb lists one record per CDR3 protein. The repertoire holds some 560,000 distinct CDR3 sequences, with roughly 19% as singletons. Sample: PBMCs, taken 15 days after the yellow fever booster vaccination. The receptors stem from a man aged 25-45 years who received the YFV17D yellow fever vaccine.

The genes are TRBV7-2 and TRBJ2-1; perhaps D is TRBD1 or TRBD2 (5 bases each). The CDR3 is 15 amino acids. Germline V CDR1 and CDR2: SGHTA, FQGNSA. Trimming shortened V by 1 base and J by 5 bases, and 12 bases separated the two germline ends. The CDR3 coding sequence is TGTGCCAGCAGCTTAGGGGGGAGCCGGAACAATGAGCAGTTCTTC. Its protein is CASSLGGSRNNEQFF. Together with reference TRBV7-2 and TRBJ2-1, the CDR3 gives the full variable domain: GAGVSQSPSNKVTEKGKDVELRCDPISGHTALYWYRQSLGQGLEFLIYFQGNSAPDKSGLPSDRFSAERTGGSVSTLTIQRTQQEDSAVYLCASSLGGSRNNEQFFGPGTRLTVL.

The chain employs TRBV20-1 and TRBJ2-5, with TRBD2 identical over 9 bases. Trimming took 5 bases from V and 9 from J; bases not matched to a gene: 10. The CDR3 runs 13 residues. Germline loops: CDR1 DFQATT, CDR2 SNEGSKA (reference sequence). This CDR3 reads CSAASGAPEAQYF. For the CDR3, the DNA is TGCAGTGCTGCTAGCGGGGCCCCGGAGGCCCAGTACTTC.

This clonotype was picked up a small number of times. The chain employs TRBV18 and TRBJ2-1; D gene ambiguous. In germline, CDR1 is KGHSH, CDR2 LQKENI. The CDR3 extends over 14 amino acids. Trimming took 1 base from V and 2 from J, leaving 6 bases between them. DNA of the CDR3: TGTGCCAGCTCACCACGGGGAACCTACAATGAGCAGTTCTTC. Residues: CASSPRGTYNEQFF.

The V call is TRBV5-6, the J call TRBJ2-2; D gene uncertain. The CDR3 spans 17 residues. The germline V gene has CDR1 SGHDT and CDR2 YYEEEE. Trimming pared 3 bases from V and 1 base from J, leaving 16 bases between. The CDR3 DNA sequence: TGTGCCAGCAGCTATCGTCCTTTGAGAAGGAACACCGGGGAGCTGTTTTTT. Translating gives CASSYRPLRRNTGELFF.

The CDR3 sequence is CASSKPLTQGAYEQYF. The CDR3, as DNA: TGTGCCAGCAGCAAACCCCTGACACAGGGGGCTTACGAGCAGTACTTC. The chain has TRBV7-2 and TRBJ2-7, with TRBD1 identical over 9 bases. J lost 4 bases, V lost 5 bases, and 12 bases had no gene match. Germline V gives CDR1 SGHTA, CDR2 FQGNSA. The CDR3 contains 16 residues.

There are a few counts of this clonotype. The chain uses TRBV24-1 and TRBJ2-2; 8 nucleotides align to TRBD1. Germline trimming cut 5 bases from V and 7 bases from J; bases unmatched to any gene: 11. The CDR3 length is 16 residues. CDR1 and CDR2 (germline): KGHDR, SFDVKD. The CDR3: CATSAPGQGVGGELFF. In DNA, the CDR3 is TGTGCCACCAGTGCCCCCGGACAGGGCGTCGGCGGGGAGCTGTTTTTT.

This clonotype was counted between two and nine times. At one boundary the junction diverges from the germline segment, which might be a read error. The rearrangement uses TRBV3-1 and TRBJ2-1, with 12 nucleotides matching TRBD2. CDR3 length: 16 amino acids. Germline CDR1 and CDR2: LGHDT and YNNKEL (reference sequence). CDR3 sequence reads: CASSQAASGRASSHYF. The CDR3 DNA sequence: TGTGCCAGCAGCCAAGCTGCTAGCGGGAGGGCCTCATCACATTACTTC.

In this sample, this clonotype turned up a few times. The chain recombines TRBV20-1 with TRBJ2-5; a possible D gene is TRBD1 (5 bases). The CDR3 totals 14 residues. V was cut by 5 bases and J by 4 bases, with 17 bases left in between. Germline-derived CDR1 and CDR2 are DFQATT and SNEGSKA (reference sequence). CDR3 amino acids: CSAAGAPSTETQYF. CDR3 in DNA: TGCAGTGCTGCTGGGGCCCCGTCCACAGAGACCCAGTACTTC.